The following is a T cell receptor beta chain sequence with its context. What it binds is not known. Caucasian adults residing in Nashville, Tennessee made up all the donors. CD4+ cells were split into CD45RA+ naive and CD45RA-negative memory subsets. This sample was included in a study of shared clonotypes between healthy human individuals. The CDR3 is 13 amino acids. The J segment lost 9 bases and the V segment lost 6 bases, leaving 8 bases of the junction unmatched. CDR1 MNHEY and CDR2 SVGAGI come from the germline V gene. The repertoire was sequenced with immunoSEQ multiplex PCR; TCRdb's copy has only in-frame clones and lacks some. The sample comprises 2 million to 2.5 million clones, 85% to 95% of which are singletons, and more than 0.1% rests with the top ten. General study results and limits: Across four donors, naive CD4 shared 5% to 6.5%, naive CD8 around 3.5%, memory CD4 about 2.5%, memory CD8 about 0.4%. Generation probability values for non-shared clonotypes were lower than those for clonotypes shared by all four donors.

The source material was naive CD4+ T cells sorted from blood. Subset meaning: CD45RA+ positively selected. This chain links TRBV6-5 with TRBJ2-4, with 7 positions matching TRBD1. The sequence was collected from a man aged 18 to 30 in good health. This CDR3 reads CASSPRQGPIQYF. The CDR3 DNA reads TGTGCCAGCAGCCCAAGACAGGGTCCCATTCAGTACTTC.